The present T cell receptor beta chain was sequenced within a study of shared clonotypes between healthy human individuals. Using immunoSEQ multiplex PCR, the repertoire was profiled, and TCRdb retains in-frame clones only, with some absent. This table has under 2,000,000 clones, around 96% appearing once. As defined, naive CD8 cells were CD45RO-negative and positively selected for CCR7, with terminally differentiated effector memory CD45RA+ cells excluded. The CDR3 runs to 16 residues. Germline values: CDR1 SEHNR, CDR2 FQNEAQ (reference sequence). V lost 3 bases and J lost 5; bases outside the gene matches: 11.

The V and J genes are TRBV7-9 and TRBJ2-5; 8 bases are shared with TRBD1. This TCR was sampled from a man younger than 35 in good health. Material for sequencing was naive CD8+ T cells sorted from blood. CDR3 region: CASSFSRGQGDETQYF. The CDR3, as DNA: TGTGCCAGCAGCTTCTCACGCGGACAGGGCGACGAGACCCAGTACTTC.